Listed below are T cell receptor beta chains from one sample, sequenced in a study of blood T cell repertoires in COVID-19. The method was immunoSEQ multiplex PCR; TCRdb's version includes in-frame clones alone and lacks a portion of them. The table includes around 120,000 clones, 78% detected once. The sample consisted of peripheral blood. Receptor source: a man between 65 and 85 years old with acute or convalescent COVID-19. The CDR3 runs from the conserved cysteine through the conserved F or W. A D gene is named only where the DNA matches it firmly. Clone size is given for some rows only: seen once, a few or many times, or a class if the clone is expanded.

J | size | D | V | DNA | CDR3
TRBJ2-5 | . | . | TRBV5-1 | TGCGCCAGCAGCTTGGGGTACGCGGGGGAGACCCAGTACTTC | CASSLGYAGETQYF
TRBJ1-2 | once | TRBD1 | TRBV5-1 | TGCGCCAGCAAGGAAAATGCCGGGACAGGGGTCCATGGCTACACCTTC | CASKENAGTGVHGYTF
TRBJ1-1 | . | . | TRBV5-1 | TGCGCCAGCAGGGGGGGGTTGCGGAACACTGAAGCTTTCTTT | CASRGGLRNTEAFF
TRBJ2-7 | . | TRBD1 | TRBV3-1/TRBV3-2 | TGTGCCAGCAGCCAATGGGACAGGCGTATTGGCGGCGAGCAGTACTTC | CASSQWDRRIGGEQYF
TRBJ1-3 | . | . | TRBV5-1 | TGCGCCAGCAGCTTGGGTACGAGGCTTGACTCTGGAAACACCATATATTTT | CASSLGTRLDSGNTIYF
TRBJ2-7 | . | . | TRBV10-3 | TGTGCCATCAGTGAGAGACAGGCGTACGAGCAGTACTTC | CAISERQAYEQYF
TRBJ2-1 | . | TRBD2 | TRBV7-3 | TGTGCCAGCAGCTTGGGTAGCGGGGGGACCAATGAGCAGTTCTTC | CASSLGSGGTNEQFF
TRBJ2-3 | once | . | TRBV21-1 | TGTGCCAGCAGCAAACTTCCCCGGGACACCGAGAATGCTAGCACAGATACGCAGTATTTT | CASSKLPRDTENASTDTQYF
TRBJ1-4 | . | . | TRBV6-5 | TGTGCCAGCAGTTACGGACAATTAGGTGAAAAACTGTTTTTT | CASSYGQLGEKLFF
TRBJ2-5 | . | . | TRBV2 | TGTGCCACTTCCGGACAGATCGAAGAGACCCAGTACTTC | CATSGQIEETQYF
TRBJ2-2 | once | . | TRBV2 | TGTGCCAGCAGTCGGACACCGAGCACCGGGGAGCTGTTTTTT | CASSRTPSTGELFF
TRBJ1-1 | . | . | TRBV6-5 | TGTGCCAGCATAATATGGCAGGGCACTGAAGCTTTCTTT | CASIIWQGTEAFF
TRBJ1-4 | . | TRBD1 | TRBV10-3 | TGTGCCATCAGTGATTCGGGACAGGCAAATGAAAAACTGTTTTTT | CAISDSGQANEKLFF
TRBJ2-3 | medium-sized | . | TRBV9 | TGTGCCAGCAGCGTAGGTGGGCCAGATACGCAGTATTTT | CASSVGGPDTQYF
TRBJ2-1 | . | TRBD2 | TRBV5-3 | TGTGCCAGAAGCAACCGACTAGCGGGGGAATACAATGAGCAGTTCTTC | CARSNRLAGEYNEQFF
TRBJ1-2 | . | . | TRBV29-1 | TGCAGCGATTTCACAGGGTATGGCTACACCTTC | CSDFTGYGYTF
TRBJ1-3 | . | TRBD1 | TRBV3-1/TRBV3-2 | TGTGCCAGCAGCCTCCGGACAGGTGTCTCTGGAAACACCATATATTTT | CASSLRTGVSGNTIYF
TRBJ1-1 | . | . | TRBV6-6 | TGTGCCAGCAGTTACCCGCCAGGCCACATGAACACTGAAGCTTTCTTT | CASSYPPGHMNTEAFF
TRBJ2-1 | . | TRBD2 | TRBV28 | TGTGCCAGCAGTCTCAGCGGGGGGCAATACAATGAGCAGTTCTTC | CASSLSGGQYNEQFF
TRBJ1-1 | . | TRBD1 | TRBV30 | TGTGCCTGTGAACCCCAGGGGGATTTTGAAGCTTTCTTT | CACEPQGDFEAFF
TRBJ2-7 | few | . | TRBV11-2 | TGTGCCAGCAGCTTGGCCCCAACAGTAGCCTACGAGCAGTACTTC | CASSLAPTVAYEQYF
TRBJ2-6 | . | . | TRBV19 | TGTGCCAGTAGTTTACAGGGTTCAGCTGGGGCCAACGTCCTGACTTTC | CASSLQGSAGANVLTF
TRBJ1-2 | . | TRBD1 | TRBV5-1 | TGCGCCAGCAGCTTGATGGGGGGACAGGGGAACTATGGCTACACCTTC | CASSLMGGQGNYGYTF
TRBJ2-3 | few | TRBD2 | TRBV5-4 | TGTGCCAGCAGCTTCCTAGCGGGGGGGCCCTCAGATACGCAGTATTTT | CASSFLAGGPSDTQYF
TRBJ1-1 | . | . | TRBV6-5 | TGTCCTACTCCCGGACAGAACACTGAAGCTTTCTTT | CPTPGQNTEAFF
TRBJ1-5 | . | . | TRBV19 | TGTGCCAGCGGACGGGGGGATCAGCCCCAGCATTTT | CASGRGDQPQHF
TRBJ2-3 | . | TRBD1 | TRBV5-1 | TGCGCCAGCAGCTTGACCGGACAGGGGGCCTACACAGATACGCAGTATTTT | CASSLTGQGAYTDTQYF
TRBJ2-3 | . | TRBD1 | TRBV5-4 | TGTGCCAGCAGAAAGGACAGGGGCACAGATACGCAGTATTTT | CASRKDRGTDTQYF
TRBJ2-6 | . | . | TRBV6-5 | TGTGCCAGCAACGCCCTCCGACAGGGGGCCAACGTCCTGACTTTC | CASNALRQGANVLTF
TRBJ1-1 | . | TRBD1 | TRBV9 | TGTGCCAGCAGCGCCAGCCAGGGGGCGGGCACTGAAGCTTTCTTT | CASSASQGAGTEAFF
TRBJ1-5 | . | TRBD1 | TRBV5-6 | TGTGCCAGCACCATAATAGGACAGGGGAGTAAAGATCAGCCCCAGCATTTT | CASTIIGQGSKDQPQHF
TRBJ1-2 | few | TRBD1 | TRBV24-1 | TGTGCCACCAGTGACACCAACTCGGGACAGGGGAACTATGGCTACACCTTC | CATSDTNSGQGNYGYTF
TRBJ2-2 | . | TRBD2 | TRBV7-7 | TGTGCTAGCAGCTCGGGCGACGGGGGGACCGGGGAGCTGTTTTTT | CASSSGDGGTGELFF
TRBJ2-3 | . | TRBD2 | TRBV30 | TGTGCCCGAAGCGGGGCAGATACGCAGTATTTT | CARSGADTQYF
TRBJ2-7 | . | . | TRBV6-5 | TGTGCCAGCAGTTTGACAGCCTACCCATCCTACGAGCAGTACTTC | CASSLTAYPSYEQYF
TRBJ1-6 | . | . | TRBV7-2 | TGTGCCAGCAGCTTAGACCCCCCAGGTTTGGCACCCCTCCACTTT | CASSLDPPGLAPLHF
TRBJ1-2 | few | TRBD1 | TRBV5-6 | TGTGCCAGCATGTGGACAGGGGAGCCCTATGGCTACACCTTC | CASMWTGEPYGYTF
TRBJ1-2 | . | . | TRBV4-2 | TGTGCCAGCAGCCAAGTATCCGACTGGGTGGAAGCTAACTATGGCTACACCTTC | CASSQVSDWVEANYGYTF
TRBJ1-1 | . | . | TRBV18 | TGTGCCAGCTCGTCGACAGGGAACACTGAAGCTTTCTTT | CASSSTGNTEAFF
TRBJ2-3 | . | . | TRBV5-6 | TGTGCCAGCAAGCTGGCGGGGGCCGGAGATACGCAGTATTTT | CASKLAGAGDTQYF
TRBJ2-3 | . | . | TRBV4-3 | TGCGCCAGCAGCCAAGATAAAGGAACAGGGTATACGCAGTATTTT | CASSQDKGTGYTQYF
TRBJ2-7 | many | . | TRBV2 | TGTGCCACCCAAGACAGGACCTACGAGCAGTACTTC | CATQDRTYEQYF
TRBJ2-1 | . | TRBD2 | TRBV5-1 | TGCGCCAGCAGGGATCCAGCGGGGGGCACCTTCGATGAGCAGTTCTTC | CASRDPAGGTFDEQFF
TRBJ1-1 | . | . | TRBV19 | TGTGCCAGTAGTCCGACAGGCAGAGATGAAGCTTTCTTT | CASSPTGRDEAFF
TRBJ1-1 | . | . | TRBV6-2/TRBV6-3 | TGTGCCAGCAGTTATCCCAAGGCGGGAGAAGCTTTCTTT | CASSYPKAGEAFF
TRBJ2-7 | . | . | TRBV5-1 | TGCGCCAGCAGCTTGGCAGGTCAAAGGGAGCAGTACTTC | CASSLAGQREQYF
TRBJ1-2 | . | . | TRBV4-2 | TGTGCCAGCAGCCAAGTTCCCAGGGAACATGGCTACACCTTC | CASSQVPREHGYTF
TRBJ1-5 | . | . | TRBV10-1 | TGCGCCAGCAGTGTGGGCGACCGGGGTACGTCGGATTTTAGCAATCAGCCCCAGCATTTT | CASSVGDRGTSDFSNQPQHF
TRBJ1-1 | . | . | TRBV4-1 | TGCGCCAGCAGCCGCTTAAACCAGGGGAACACTGAAGCTTTCTTT | CASSRLNQGNTEAFF
TRBJ2-7 | once | . | TRBV5-1 | TGCGCCAGCAGCCCGACGGGGTCCTACGAGCAGTACTTC | CASSPTGSYEQYF
TRBJ1-6 | . | TRBD1 | TRBV6-5 | TGTGCCAGCCGACGGGACAGGGTTGAATCACCCCTCCACTTT | CASRRDRVESPLHF
TRBJ2-1 | . | . | TRBV6-4 | TGTGCCAGCAGCCCTGAGACTACCTACAATGAGCAGTTCTTC | CASSPETTYNEQFF
TRBJ1-4 | . | TRBD1 | TRBV19 | TGTGCCAGTACCGCAAGGGGGACAGGGGGCGAAAAACTGTTTTTT | CASTARGTGGEKLFF
TRBJ1-2 | . | . | TRBV10-3 | TGTGCCATCAGTGAGTTAGACTATGGCTACACCTTC | CAISELDYGYTF
TRBJ1-6 | . | . | TRBV28 | TGTGCCAGCTTCCCAGGTCATAATTCACCCCTCCACTTT | CASFPGHNSPLHF
TRBJ2-5 | . | . | TRBV13 | TGTGCCAGCAGCTTAAGGCCAGGAATCCAAGAGACCCAGTACTTC | CASSLRPGIQETQYF
TRBJ2-3 | . | TRBD2 | TRBV7-2 | TGTGCCAGCAGCTTAGCCGGGGGGGCCATCGCAGATACGCAGTATTTT | CASSLAGGAIADTQYF
TRBJ2-7 | . | TRBD1 | TRBV7-3 | TGTGCCAGCAGCCAGGACAGGGGACCTTACTACGAGCAGTACTTC | CASSQDRGPYYEQYF
TRBJ1-3 | . | . | TRBV19 | TGTGCCAGTAGTCCGGAATGGGCCAGAGTGGTAGGCACCATATATTTT | CASSPEWARVVGTIYF